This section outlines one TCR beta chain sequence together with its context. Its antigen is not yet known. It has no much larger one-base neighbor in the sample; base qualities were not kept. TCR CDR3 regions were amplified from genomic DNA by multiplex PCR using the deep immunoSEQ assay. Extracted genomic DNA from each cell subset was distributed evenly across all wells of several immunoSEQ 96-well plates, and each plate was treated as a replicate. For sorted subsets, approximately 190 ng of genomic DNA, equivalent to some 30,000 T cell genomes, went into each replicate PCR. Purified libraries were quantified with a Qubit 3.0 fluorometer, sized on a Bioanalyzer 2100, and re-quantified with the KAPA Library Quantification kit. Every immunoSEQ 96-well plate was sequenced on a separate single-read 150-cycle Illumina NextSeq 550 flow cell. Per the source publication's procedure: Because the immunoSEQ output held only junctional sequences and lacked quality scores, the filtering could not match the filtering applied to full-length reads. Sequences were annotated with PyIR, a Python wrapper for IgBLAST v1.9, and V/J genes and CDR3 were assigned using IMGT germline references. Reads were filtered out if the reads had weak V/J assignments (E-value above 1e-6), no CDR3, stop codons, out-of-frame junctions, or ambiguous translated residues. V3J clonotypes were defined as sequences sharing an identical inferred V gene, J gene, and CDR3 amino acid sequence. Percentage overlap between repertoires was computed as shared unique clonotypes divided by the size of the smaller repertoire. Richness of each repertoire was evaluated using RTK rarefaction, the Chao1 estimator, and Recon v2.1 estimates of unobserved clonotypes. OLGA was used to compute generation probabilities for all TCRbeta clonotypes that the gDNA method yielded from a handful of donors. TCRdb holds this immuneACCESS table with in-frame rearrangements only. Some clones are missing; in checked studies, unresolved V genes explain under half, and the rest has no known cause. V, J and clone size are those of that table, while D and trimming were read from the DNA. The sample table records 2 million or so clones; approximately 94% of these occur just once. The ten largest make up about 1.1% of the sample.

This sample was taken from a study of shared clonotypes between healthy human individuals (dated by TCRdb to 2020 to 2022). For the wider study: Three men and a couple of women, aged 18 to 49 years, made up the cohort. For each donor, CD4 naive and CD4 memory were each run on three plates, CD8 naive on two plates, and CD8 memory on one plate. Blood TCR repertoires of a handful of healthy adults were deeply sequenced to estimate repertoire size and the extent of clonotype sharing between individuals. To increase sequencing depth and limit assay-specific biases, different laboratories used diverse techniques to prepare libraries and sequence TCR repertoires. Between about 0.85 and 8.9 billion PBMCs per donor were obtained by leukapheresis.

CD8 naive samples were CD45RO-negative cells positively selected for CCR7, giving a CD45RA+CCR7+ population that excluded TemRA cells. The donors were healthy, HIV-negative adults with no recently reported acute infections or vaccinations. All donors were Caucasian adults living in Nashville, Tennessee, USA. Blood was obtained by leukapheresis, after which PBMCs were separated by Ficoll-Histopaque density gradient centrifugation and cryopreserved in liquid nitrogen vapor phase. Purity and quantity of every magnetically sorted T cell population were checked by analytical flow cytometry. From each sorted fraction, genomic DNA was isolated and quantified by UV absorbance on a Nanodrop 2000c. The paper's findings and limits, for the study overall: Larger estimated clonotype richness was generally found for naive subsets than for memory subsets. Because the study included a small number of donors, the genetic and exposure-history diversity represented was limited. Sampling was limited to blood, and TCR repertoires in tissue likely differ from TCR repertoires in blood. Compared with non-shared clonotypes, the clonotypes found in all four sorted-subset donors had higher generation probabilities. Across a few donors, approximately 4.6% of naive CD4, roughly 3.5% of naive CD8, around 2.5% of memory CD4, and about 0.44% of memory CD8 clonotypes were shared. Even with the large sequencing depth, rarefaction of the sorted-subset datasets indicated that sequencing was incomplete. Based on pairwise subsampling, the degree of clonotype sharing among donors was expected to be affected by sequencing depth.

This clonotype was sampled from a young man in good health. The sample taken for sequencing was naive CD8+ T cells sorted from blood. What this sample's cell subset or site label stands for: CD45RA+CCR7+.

The nucleotide sequence reads as follows: TGTGCCAGCAGCGGGCCTGGACAGGGATGGAACACCGGGGAGCTGTTTTTT. Its protein reads: CASSGPGQGWNTGELFF. The receptor chain draws on TRBV9 and TRBJ2-2, with TRBD1 identical over 8 junction bases. The germline V gene yields SGDLS for CDR1 and YYNGEE for CDR2. Trimming accounts for 3 bases at V and 1 base at J, while the number of junction bases matched to no gene is 8. The CDR3 contains 17 residues, cysteine and phenylalanine counted. Here the CDR3 DNA is all that survives: 51 bases in frame from base 1.